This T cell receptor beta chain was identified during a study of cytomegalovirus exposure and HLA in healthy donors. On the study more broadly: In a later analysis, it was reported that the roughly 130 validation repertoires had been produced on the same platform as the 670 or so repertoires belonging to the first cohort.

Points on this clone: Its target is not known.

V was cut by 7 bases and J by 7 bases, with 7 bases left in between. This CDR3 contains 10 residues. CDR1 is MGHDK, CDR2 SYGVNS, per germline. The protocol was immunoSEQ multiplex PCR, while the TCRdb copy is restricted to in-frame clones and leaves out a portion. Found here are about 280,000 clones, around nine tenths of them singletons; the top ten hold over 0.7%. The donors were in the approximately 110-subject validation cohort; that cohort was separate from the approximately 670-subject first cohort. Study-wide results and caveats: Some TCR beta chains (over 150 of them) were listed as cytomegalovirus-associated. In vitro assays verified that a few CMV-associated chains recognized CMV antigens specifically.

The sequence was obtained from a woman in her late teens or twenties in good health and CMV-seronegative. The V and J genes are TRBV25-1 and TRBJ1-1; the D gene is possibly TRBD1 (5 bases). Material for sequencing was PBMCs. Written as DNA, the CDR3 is TGTGCCAGCATCGGGGGTGAAGCTTTCTTT. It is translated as CASIGGEAFF. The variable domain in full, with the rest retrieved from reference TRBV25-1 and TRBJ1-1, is EADIYQTPRYLVIGTGKKITLECSQTMGHDKMYWYQQDPGMELHLIHYSYGVNSTEKGDLSSESTVSRIRTEHFPLTLESARPSHTSQYLCASIGGEAFFGQGTRLTVV.